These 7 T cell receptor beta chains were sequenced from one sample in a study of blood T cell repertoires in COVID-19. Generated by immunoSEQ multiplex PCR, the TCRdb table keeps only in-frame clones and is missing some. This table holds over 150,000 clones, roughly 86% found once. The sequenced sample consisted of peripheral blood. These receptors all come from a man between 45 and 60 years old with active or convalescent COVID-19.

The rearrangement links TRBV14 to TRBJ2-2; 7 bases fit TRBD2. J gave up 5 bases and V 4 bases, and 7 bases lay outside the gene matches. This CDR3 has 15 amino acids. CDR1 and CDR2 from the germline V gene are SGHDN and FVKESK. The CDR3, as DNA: TGTGCCAGCAGCCCAACTAGCGCCACTACCGGGGAGCTGTTTTTT. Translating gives CASSPTSATTGELFF. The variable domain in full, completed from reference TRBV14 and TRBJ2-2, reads EAGVTQFPSHSVIEKGQTVTLRCDPISGHDNLYWYRRVMGKEIKFLLHFVKESKQDESGMPNNRFLAERTGGTYSTLKVQPAELEDSGVYFCASSPTSATTGELFFGEGSRLTVL.

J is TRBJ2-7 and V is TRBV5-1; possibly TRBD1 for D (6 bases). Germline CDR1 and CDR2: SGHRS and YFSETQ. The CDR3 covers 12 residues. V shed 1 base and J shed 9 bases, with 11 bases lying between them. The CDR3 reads CASSLYRAVQYF. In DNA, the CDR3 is TGCGCCAGCAGCTTGTACAGGGCGGTGCAGTACTTC.

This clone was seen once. The CDR3 nucleotides are TGTGCCACCAGTGACCGAGGAACGGGAGTGGCTGGTCAGCCCCAGCATTTT. Amino acid sequence: CATSDRGTGVAGQPQHF. V and J are TRBV24-1 and TRBJ1-5; no reliable D call. The CDR3 consists of 17 residues. V was clipped by 4 bases and J by 6 bases, with 21 bases between them. Germline loops: CDR1 KGHDR, CDR2 SFDVKD.

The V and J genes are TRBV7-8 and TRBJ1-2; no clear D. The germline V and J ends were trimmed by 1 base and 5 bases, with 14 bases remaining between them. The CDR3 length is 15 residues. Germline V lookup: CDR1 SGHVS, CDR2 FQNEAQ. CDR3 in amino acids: CASSLVASERYGYTF. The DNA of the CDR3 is TGTGCCAGCAGCTTAGTGGCCTCTGAGCGGTATGGCTACACCTTC.

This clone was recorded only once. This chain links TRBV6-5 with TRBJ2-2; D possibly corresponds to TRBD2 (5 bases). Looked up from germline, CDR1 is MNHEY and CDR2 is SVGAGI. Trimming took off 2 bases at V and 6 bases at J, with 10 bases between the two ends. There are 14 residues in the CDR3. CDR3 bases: TGTGCCAGCAGTTACCTCCCCGGGGCCGGGGAGCTGTTTTTT. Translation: CASSYLPGAGELFF.

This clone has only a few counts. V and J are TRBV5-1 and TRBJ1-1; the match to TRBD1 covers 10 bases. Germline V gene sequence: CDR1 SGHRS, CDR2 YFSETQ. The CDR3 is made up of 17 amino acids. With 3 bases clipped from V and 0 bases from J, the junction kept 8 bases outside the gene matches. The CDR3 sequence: CASSSGTGVLMNTEAFF. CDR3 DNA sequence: TGCGCCAGCAGCTCCGGGACAGGGGTCCTAATGAACACTGAAGCTTTCTTT. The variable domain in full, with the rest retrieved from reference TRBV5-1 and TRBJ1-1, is KAGVTQTPRYLIKTRGQQVTLSCSPISGHRSVSWYQQTPGQGLQFLFEYFSETQRNKGNFPGRFSGRQFSNSRSEMNVSTLELGDSALYLCASSSGTGVLMNTEAFFGQGTRLTVV.

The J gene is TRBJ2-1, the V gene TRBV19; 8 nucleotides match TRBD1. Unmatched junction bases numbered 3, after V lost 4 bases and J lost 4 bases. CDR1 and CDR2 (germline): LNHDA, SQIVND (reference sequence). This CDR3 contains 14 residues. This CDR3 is CASSSRGPYNEQFF. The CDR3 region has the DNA TGTGCCAGTAGTAGCAGGGGGCCATACAATGAGCAGTTCTTC.